The 19 T cell receptor beta chains reported below all come from one sample, sequenced in a study of blood T cell repertoires in COVID-19. Measured with immunoSEQ multiplex PCR; TCRdb has only the in-frame clones, and not every one. The table records over 60,000 clones, approximately 86% of them present only once. Sequenced: peripheral blood. The origin of the receptors is a middle-aged man with acute or convalescent COVID-19.

The rearrangement joins TRBV19 to TRBJ1-3; TRBD1 aligns across 12 bases. The CDR3 covers 20 residues. Germline V CDR1 and CDR2: LNHDA, SQIVND (reference sequence). The V segment lost 7 bases and the J segment 0 bases; nucleotides outside the gene matches: 16. Here the CDR3 reads CASTLLHGDRGPFSGNTIYF. The CDR3 coding sequence is TGTGCCAGTACCCTCCTCCACGGGGACAGGGGGCCATTCTCTGGAAACACCATATATTTT. Supplemented by reference TRBV19 and TRBJ1-3, the full variable domain reads DGGITQSPKYLFRKEGQNVTLSCEQNLNHDAMYWYRQDPGQGLRLIYYSQIVNDFQKGDIAEGYSVSREKKESFPLTVTSAQKNPTAFYLCASTLLHGDRGPFSGNTIYFGEGSWLTVV.

The count of this clone is one. As DNA, the CDR3 is TGTGCCACCAGCAGAGGGGAGAGCAATCAGCCCCAGCATTTT. It specifies CATSRGESNQPQHF. The chain carries TRBV15 and TRBJ1-5, with D unclear. The CDR3 is made up of 14 amino acids. Between the trimmed V and J ends, which lost 1 base and 1 base, there was a span of 5 bases. Germline V gives CDR1 LNHNV, CDR2 YYDKDF (reference sequence).

V gene TRBV2 combines with J gene TRBJ1-5; D not resolved. The length of the CDR3 is 14 residues. Germline CDR1 SNHLY, CDR2 FYNNEI. V was cut by 7 bases and J by 0 bases, with 10 bases left in between. The CDR3 DNA reads TGTGCCAGCACCCGAGAGAATAGCAATCAGCCCCAGCATTTT. Translating gives CASTRENSNQPQHF. Combining the CDR3 with reference TRBV2 and TRBJ1-5 gives the whole variable domain EPEVTQTPSHQVTQMGQEVILRCVPISNHLYFYWYRQILGQKVEFLVSFYNNEISEKSEIFDDQFSVERPDGSNFTLKIRSTKLEDSAMYFCASTRENSNQPQHFGDGTRLSIL.

This chain connects TRBV24-1 to TRBJ1-2, with 9 bases matching TRBD1. V trimming: 4 bases; J trimming: 8 bases; junction bases outside the gene matches: 10. The CDR3 extends over 15 amino acids. Germline V lookup: CDR1 KGHDR, CDR2 SFDVKD. The CDR3 DNA sequence: TGTGCCACCAGTGACCCGGGACAGGGATTTTACGGCTACACCTTC. It translates to CATSDPGQGFYGYTF.

V usage is TRBV7-8 and J usage is TRBJ1-3; D is ambiguous. The V and J ends lost 3 bases and 0 bases respectively, with 3 bases between them. Per the germline V gene, CDR1 is SGHVS and CDR2 is FQNEAQ. The length of the CDR3 is 13 residues. CDR3 DNA: TGTGCCAGCAGCTTTAACTCTGGAAACACCATATATTTT. This translates into CASSFNSGNTIYF.

The J gene is TRBJ2-5, the V gene TRBV11-3, with TRBD2 matching 7 bases. The CDR3 length is 12 residues. Trimming cost V 6 bases and J 4 bases; bases outside gene matches: 2. Germline V gene data show CDR1 as SGHNT and CDR2 as YENEEA. CDR3 protein: CASRGGGETQYF. For the CDR3, the DNA is TGTGCCAGCAGAGGCGGGGGAGAGACCCAGTACTTC.

The chain recombines TRBV30 with TRBJ1-3, with D unresolved. The V end lost 5 bases, the J end lost 0 bases, and 11 bases lay between the germline ends. Germline V gene sequence: CDR1 GTSNPN, CDR2 SVGIG (reference sequence). The CDR3 runs 14 residues. Here the CDR3 reads CAWAYSISGNTIYF. The DNA of the CDR3 is TGTGCCTGGGCTTACAGTATCTCTGGAAACACCATATATTTT.

This sequence joins TRBV29-1 and TRBJ1-1; 9 bases are a match to TRBD1. Trimming cost V 4 bases and J 0 bases; bases outside gene matches: 3. In germline, CDR1 is SQVTM, CDR2 ANQGSEA. This CDR3 region has 14 residues. CDR3 residues: CSVVTGGLNTEAFF. The CDR3 nucleotides are TGCAGCGTTGTGACAGGGGGGCTGAACACTGAAGCTTTCTTT.

This clone has a handful of counts. V usage is TRBV11-2 and J usage is TRBJ2-2, with D unclear. From germline, CDR1 is SGHAT and CDR2 FQNNGV. CDR3 length: 15 amino acids. Between the trimmed V and J ends, which lost 1 base and 1 base, there was a span of 7 bases. The CDR3, as DNA: TGTGCCAGCAGCTTAGGAGCTGGGAACACCGGGGAGCTGTTTTTT. Residues: CASSLGAGNTGELFF.

The V and J genes are TRBV3-1 (or the pseudogene TRBV3-2) and TRBJ2-5; the match to TRBD2 covers 8 bases. The germline CDR1 and CDR2 sequences are LGHDT and YNNKEL (reference sequence). The CDR3 is 12 amino acids. Unmatched junction bases numbered 8, after V lost 3 bases and J lost 14 bases. This chain's CDR3 is CASSHRGGPFYF. Written as DNA, the CDR3 is TGTGCCAGCAGCCACCGGGGGGGCCCCTTCTACTTC.

The chain combines TRBV25-1 with TRBJ1-2; 7 nucleotides agree with TRBD1. Germline CDR1 MGHDK, CDR2 SYGVNS. V shed 6 bases and J 2 bases; nucleotides not matched to a gene: 6. The CDR3 length is 14 residues. CDR3 loop: CASSRGGQNYGYTF. CDR3 nucleotide sequence: TGTGCCAGCAGCAGAGGGGGACAGAACTATGGCTACACCTTC.

The V and J genes are TRBV7-2 and TRBJ1-1, with D tentatively TRBD1 (6 bases). V was pared by 1 base and J by 7 bases, with 10 bases between. This CDR3 spans 13 amino acids. The germline CDR1 and CDR2 sequences are SGHTA and FQGNSA. CDR3 sequence: CASSLEQGREAFF. The CDR3 DNA follows: TGTGCCAGCAGCTTAGAACAGGGCCGTGAAGCTTTCTTT.

The chain couples TRBV7-9 to TRBJ2-3, with D possibly being TRBD1 (6 bases). Germline V gene sequence: CDR1 SEHNR, CDR2 FQNEAQ (reference sequence). The CDR3 has 16 residues. Trimming took 5 bases from V and 0 from J, leaving 15 bases between them. In nucleotides, the CDR3 is TGTGCCAGCAGCCCCGGGACAACCTCTAGCACAGATACGCAGTATTTT. Its protein product is CASSPGTTSSTDTQYF.

This clone has only a few counts. The chain employs TRBV6-5 and TRBJ2-5, with 12 bases fitting TRBD2. The CDR3 length is 15 residues. J gave up 5 bases and V 6 bases, and 7 bases lay outside the gene matches. Looked up from germline, CDR1 is MNHEY and CDR2 is SVGAGI. CDR3 in amino acids: CASSEELAGGETQYF. The DNA of the CDR3 is TGTGCCAGCAGCGAGGAGCTAGCGGGGGGGGAGACCCAGTACTTC.

The rearrangement uses TRBV7-8 and TRBJ1-1; D is possibly TRBD1 (5 bases). CDR3 length: 12 amino acids. Germline V gene data show CDR1 as SGHVS and CDR2 as FQNEAQ. Trimming shortened V by 5 bases and J by 11 bases, and 15 bases separated the two germline ends. In DNA form, the CDR3 reads TGTGCCAGCAGCCAAGACAGCGCCACGGCTTTCTTT. Protein: CASSQDSATAFF.

The V and J genes are TRBV2 and TRBJ1-2, with D unclear. V gave up 7 bases and J gave up 7 bases, with 10 bases separating them. Germline CDR1 SNHLY, CDR2 FYNNEI. The CDR3 is made up of 11 amino acids. The CDR3: CASKEVTGYTF. In DNA form, the CDR3 reads TGTGCCAGCAAGGAGGTGACTGGCTACACCTTC.

This CDR3 reads CSVGQGSNQPQHF. The CDR3, as DNA: TGCAGCGTTGGGCAGGGCAGCAATCAGCCCCAGCATTTT. V is TRBV29-1 and J is TRBJ1-5, with D perhaps matching TRBD1 (5 bases). Looked up from germline, CDR1 is SQVTM and CDR2 is ANQGSEA. The CDR3 is 13 residues long. The germline V and J ends were trimmed by 4 bases and 1 base, with 8 bases remaining between them.

This chain connects TRBV5-1 to TRBJ2-5; D is undetermined. The CDR3 loop spans 14 amino acids. Germline V lookup: CDR1 SGHRS, CDR2 YFSETQ. V lost 2 bases and J 4 bases, leaving 12 bases between the germline ends. The CDR3 reads CASSFSHPGETQYF. CDR3 bases: TGCGCCAGCAGCTTTTCCCACCCCGGAGAGACCCAGTACTTC.

V gene TRBV28 combines with J gene TRBJ1-2; 9 bases match TRBD1. Trimming at V came to 5 bases and at J to 2 bases, leaving 9 bases not matched to a gene. CDR1 is MDHEN, CDR2 SYDVKM, per germline. The CDR3 extends over 16 amino acids. The CDR3 sequence is CASSPTPGTGNYGYTF. In nucleotides, the CDR3 is TGTGCCAGCAGTCCCACCCCCGGGACAGGGAACTATGGCTACACCTTC.